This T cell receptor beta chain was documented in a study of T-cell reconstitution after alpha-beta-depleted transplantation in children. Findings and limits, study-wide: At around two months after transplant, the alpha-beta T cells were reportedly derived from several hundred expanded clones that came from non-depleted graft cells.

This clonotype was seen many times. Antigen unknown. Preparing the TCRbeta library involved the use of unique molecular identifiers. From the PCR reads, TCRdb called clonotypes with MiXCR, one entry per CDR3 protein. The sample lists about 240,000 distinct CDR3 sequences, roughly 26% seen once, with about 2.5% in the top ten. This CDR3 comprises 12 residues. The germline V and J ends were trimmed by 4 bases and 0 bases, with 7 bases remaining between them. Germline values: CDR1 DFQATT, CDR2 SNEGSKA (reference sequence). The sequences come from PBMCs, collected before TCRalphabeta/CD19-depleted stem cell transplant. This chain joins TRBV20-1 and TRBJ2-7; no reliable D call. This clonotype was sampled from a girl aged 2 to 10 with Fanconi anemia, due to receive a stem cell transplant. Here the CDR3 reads CSAMGSSYEQYF. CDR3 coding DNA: TGCAGTGCTATGGGCAGCTCCTACGAGCAGTACTTC.